In this sample, the clone carrying this TCR beta chain turned up a few times. The source of the sample is a study of beta chain features in type 1 diabetes. There are 13 residues in the CDR3. V shed 7 bases and J shed 4 bases, with 10 bases lying between them. CDR1 MNHNS and CDR2 SASEGT come from the germline V gene. Via CD45RO/CCR7/CD25/CD127/CD95/CD27, cells of the CD4+ naive, central memory, regulatory and stem cell-like memory subsets were sorted. The sequenced template was cDNA made from the entire isolated RNA. Profiling relied on immunoSEQ multiplex PCR, and the TCRdb table lists in-frame clones only, not all of them. The sample lists hundreds of thousands of clones, roughly 15% seen once, with about 0.02% in the top ten.

The chain carries TRBV6-1 and TRBJ1-4; D possibly corresponds to TRBD1 (5 bases). Specimen: naive CD4+ T cells from blood. This clonotype was obtained from a woman between 18 and 29 years old in good health. CDR3 sequence reads: CASNQGINEKLFF. The CDR3 nucleotides read TGTGCCAGCAACCAGGGTATTAATGAAAAACTGTTTTTT.